This T cell receptor (beta chain) stems from a study of technical replicates of blood from several donors. This clone was seen only a few times. The CDR3 contains 15 residues. Germline V gene lookup returns CDR1 MDHEN and CDR2 SYDVKM. V lost 7 bases to trimming and J lost 2 bases; unmatched junction nucleotides: 11. The assay was immunoSEQ multiplex PCR, and TCRdb's table has in-frame clones only and misses some. The table records under 20,000 clones, approximately 83% of them present only once. Sequencing was carried out using PBMCs. The rearrangement links TRBV28 to TRBJ2-7, with 7 nucleotides matching TRBD2. This TCR was recovered from a human donor in good health. The CDR3 here is CASTTAAGVAYEQYF. CDR3 coding DNA: TGTGCCAGCACTACGGCGGCGGGAGTCGCCTACGAGCAGTACTTC.